The TCR beta chain under discussion was sequenced for a study of cytomegalovirus exposure and HLA in healthy donors. Study-wide results and caveats: The only immune exposure information that was available was CMV serostatus. Researchers reported in a later analysis that common viral pathogens appeared linked to several top clusters.

Researchers ran the PCR with 60 Vbeta and 13 Jbeta primers. Source study methods: Later work found 80 million or so unique TCR beta chains, with about 10 million shared. Sequencing used immunoSEQ multiplex PCR; TCRdb keeps in-frame clones, though not all of them. That table is the source of V, J and clone size, and D and trimming were worked out from the DNA. The table has roughly 40,000 clones, about 85% seen once. Looked up from germline, CDR1 is SGDLS and CDR2 is YYNGEE. The CDR3 is made up of 15 amino acids. Trimming left V 3 bases short and J 0 bases short, with 10 bases between. As for this clone: What it recognizes is unknown.

The chain is built from TRBV9 and TRBJ1-5; no clear D gene. The sequencing input was PBMCs. The source is a man aged 45-65 years in good health and CMV-seronegative. The CDR3 is CASSGSDSSNQPQHF. In DNA form, the CDR3 reads TGTGCCAGCAGCGGTTCAGATTCTAGCAATCAGCCCCAGCATTTT.